The 13 T cell receptor beta chains below come from one sample, sequenced in a study of beta chain features in type 1 diabetes (dated by TCRdb to between 2017 and 2018). The receptor library was made with the immunoSEQ multiplex PCR assay. The entire isolated RNA was reverse transcribed using the High Capacity cDNA Reverse Transcription Kit, and thus expressed TCRB transcripts were sequenced. Here the immuneACCESS table is served through TCRdb, limited to in-frame sequences with V and J called. Missing clones are a known gap in these copies; in checked studies unresolved V genes cover under half, and the rest lacks a known reason. The sample has some 140,000 clones on record, about a tenth of them singletons. The ten largest clones add up to approximately 0.68% of the sample. Sequencing was done on a sample of central memory CD4+ T cells from blood. Receptor source: a man aged 18 to 35 in good health.

This clone has more than one count but fewer than ten. The chain recombines TRBV11-2 with TRBJ2-3; the match to TRBD2 covers 10 bases. The CDR3 totals 15 residues. J was trimmed by 8 bases and V by 2 bases; bases with no gene match: 7. Germline V CDR1 and CDR2: SGHAT, FQNNGV. CDR3 region: CASSLLSGGATTQYF. In nucleotides, the CDR3 is TGTGCCAGCAGCTTACTGAGCGGGGGGGCTACTACGCAGTATTTT.

At least ten counts were recorded for this clone. The J gene is TRBJ2-3, the V gene TRBV30; 7 positions agree with TRBD1. CDR1 is GTSNPN, CDR2 SVGIG, per germline (reference sequence). The CDR3 is 15 amino acids. V shed 3 bases, J shed 2 bases, and the junction held 8 bases outside the gene matches. The CDR3 loop is CAWRDRVAYTDTQYF. Written as DNA, the CDR3 is TGTGCCTGGAGAGACAGGGTAGCGTACACAGATACGCAGTATTTT.

J is TRBJ2-7 and V is TRBV9; 9 bases match TRBD2. Germline trimming cut 0 bases from V and 3 bases from J; bases unmatched to any gene: 7. The CDR3 extends over 16 amino acids. CDR1 is SGDLS and CDR2 is YYNGEE in the germline V gene. CDR3 region: CASSVDERAGGYEQYF. The DNA of the CDR3 is TGTGCCAGCAGCGTAGACGAGCGAGCGGGGGGCTACGAGCAGTACTTC.

J is TRBJ2-3 and V is TRBV5-1; TRBD2 matches 8 bases. Germline V gene lookup returns CDR1 SGHRS and CDR2 YFSETQ. This CDR3 is built from 16 residues. Germline trimming cut 7 bases from V and 3 bases from J; bases unmatched to any gene: 13. The CDR3: CASGPTSGGQTDTQYF. CDR3 in DNA: TGCGCCAGCGGCCCTACGAGCGGGGGCCAGACAGATACGCAGTATTTT.

The chain combines TRBV7-2 with TRBJ2-7; 9 positions match TRBD2. The V segment lost 4 bases and the J segment 3 bases; nucleotides outside the gene matches: 7. CDR3 size: 15 residues. Germline V gene data show CDR1 as SGHTA and CDR2 as FQGNSA. DNA of the CDR3: TGTGCCAGCAGCTCTCTGAGCGGGGGGAACTACGAGCAGTACTTC. The encoded protein is CASSSLSGGNYEQYF.

The table lists this clone with a few counts. The chain recombines TRBV7-3 with TRBJ2-1, with D uncertain. The V end lost 5 bases, the J end lost 9 bases, and 11 bases lay between the germline ends. The CDR3 runs 12 residues. The germline V gene encodes CDR1 SGHTA and CDR2 FQGTGA. The CDR3 sequence is CASSLETREQFF. Written as DNA, the CDR3 is TGTGCCAGCAGCCTAGAGACCCGTGAGCAGTTCTTC.

This clone was detected a few times. The chain uses TRBV5-1 and TRBJ2-2; D is ambiguous. The CDR3 sequence is 13 residues long. The V gene lost 4 bases and the J gene lost 6 bases, with 10 bases spanning the gap. Germline-derived CDR1 and CDR2 are SGHRS and YFSETQ. CDR3 DNA: TGCGCCAGCAGCCCCATTGGGCCCGGGGAGCTGTTTTTT. Its translation: CASSPIGPGELFF.

The sample holds a few counts of this clone. This chain uses TRBV19 with TRBJ2-1; D is unclear. CDR3 length equals 13 residues. The germline V gene encodes CDR1 LNHDA and CDR2 SQIVND (reference sequence). The V gene lost 2 bases and the J gene lost 3 bases, with 5 bases spanning the gap. CDR3 region: CASSISSYNEQFF. For the CDR3, the DNA is TGTGCCAGTAGTATATCCAGCTACAATGAGCAGTTCTTC.

The rearrangement joins TRBV18 to TRBJ1-1; 8 nucleotides line up with TRBD1. CDR3 length equals 14 residues. V was clipped by 6 bases and J by 1 base; unmatched bases: 4. Germline CDR1 is KGHSH and CDR2 is LQKENI. The CDR3 DNA reads TGTGCCAGCTCTCGAGGACAGGGGAACACTGAAGCTTTCTTT. It codes for CASSRGQGNTEAFF.

This clone was observed a handful of times. This chain connects TRBV19 to TRBJ1-2, with a weak D call TRBD1 (6 bases). The CDR3 extends over 14 amino acids. CDR1 LNHDA and CDR2 SQIVND come from the germline V gene (reference sequence). The ends were cut back, 4 bases at V and 4 bases at J, with 13 bases in the middle. The CDR3 spells CASSTERGSYGYTF. Here the CDR3 DNA reads TGTGCCAGTAGTACGGAGAGGGGGAGCTATGGCTACACCTTC.

In its sample, this clone was seen a few times. The chain couples TRBV9 to TRBJ2-1, with unresolved D. Germline V lookup: CDR1 SGDLS, CDR2 YYNGEE. V was trimmed by 5 bases and J by 2 bases, leaving 8 bases between them. This CDR3 region has 13 residues. The CDR3 region has the DNA TGTGCCAGCAGTTGGCAACCCTACAATGAGCAGTTCTTC. This codes for CASSWQPYNEQFF.

The chain links TRBV7-2 to TRBJ1-2; D is undetermined. Per the germline V gene, CDR1 is SGHTA and CDR2 is FQGNSA. The CDR3 totals 14 residues. The germline V and J ends were trimmed by 5 bases and 11 bases, with 21 bases remaining between them. CDR3 residues: CASSTYGFGDAYTF. DNA of the CDR3: TGTGCCAGCAGCACTTATGGTTTTGGAGACGCGTACACCTTC.

This clone occurred a few times. The gene calls are TRBV28 and TRBJ2-7; TRBD1 matches at 7 bases. The germline gives CDR1 MDHEN, CDR2 SYDVKM. The ends lost 7 bases at V and 4 bases at J; junction bases unmatched: 16. CDR3 length: 16 residues. The CDR3 DNA is TGTGCCAGCATTCCCATGGGACAAGGGGGCCCTTACGAGCAGTACTTC. The encoded protein is CASIPMGQGGPYEQYF.